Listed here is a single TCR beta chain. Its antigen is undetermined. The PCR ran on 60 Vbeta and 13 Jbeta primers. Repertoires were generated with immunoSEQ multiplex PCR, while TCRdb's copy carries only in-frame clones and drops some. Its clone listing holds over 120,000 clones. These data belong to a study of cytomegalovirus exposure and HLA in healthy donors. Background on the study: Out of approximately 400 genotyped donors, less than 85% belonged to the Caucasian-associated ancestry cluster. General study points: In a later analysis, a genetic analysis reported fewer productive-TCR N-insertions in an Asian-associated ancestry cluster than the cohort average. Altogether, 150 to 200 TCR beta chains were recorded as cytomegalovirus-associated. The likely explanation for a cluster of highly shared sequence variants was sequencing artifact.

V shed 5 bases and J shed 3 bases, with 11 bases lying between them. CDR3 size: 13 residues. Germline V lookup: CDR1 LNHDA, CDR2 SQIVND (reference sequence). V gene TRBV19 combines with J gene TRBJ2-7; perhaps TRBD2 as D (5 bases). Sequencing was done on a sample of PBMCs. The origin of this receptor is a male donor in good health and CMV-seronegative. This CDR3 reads CASSPGIYYEQYF. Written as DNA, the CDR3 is TGTGCCAGTAGTCCGGGGATTTACTACGAGCAGTACTTC.